This T cell receptor beta chain stems from a study of cytomegalovirus exposure and HLA in healthy donors. Primers included in the PCR were 60 Vbeta and 13 Jbeta primers. Assay: immunoSEQ multiplex PCR; the TCRdb copy retains only in-frame clones and omits some. Counted here are some 180,000 clones, roughly three quarters occurring once; the ten biggest clones make up under 2.5%. The sample consisted of PBMCs. This receptor was taken from a woman aged 25 to 39 in good health and CMV-seropositive.

Here the CDR3 DNA reads TGCGCCAGCACCCAGACTAGCGGGGGGGCCAACCATGAGCAGTTCTTC. Protein: CASTQTSGGANHEQFF. The chain joins TRBV5-1 to TRBJ2-1; 14 nucleotides match TRBD2. J lost 8 bases, V lost 6 bases, and 10 bases had no gene match. This CDR3 comprises 16 residues. The germline CDR1 and CDR2 sequences are SGHRS and YFSETQ.